One sample yielded the 28 T cell receptor beta chains listed below, sequenced in a study of T cells after posttransplantation cyclophosphamide. The data were produced by immunoSEQ multiplex PCR, yet TCRdb's version contains in-frame clones alone and is incomplete. The sample has roughly 49,000 clones, about 86% seen once. Sequencing input: PBMCs. The source is a man under 40 with a blood cancer, CMV-positive, and with a related stem cell donor.

The CDR3 bases are TGTGCCGGAGGGCCTGGATACACAGATACGCAGTATTTT. This gives the protein CAGGPGYTDTQYF. The rearrangement joins TRBV30 to TRBJ2-3; TRBD2 might be the D (6 bases). This CDR3 comprises 13 residues. V gave up 8 bases and J gave up 2 bases, with 14 bases separating them. Germline CDR1 reads GTSNPN; CDR2 reads SVGIG (reference sequence).

This chain links TRBV10-3 with TRBJ2-3; D possibly corresponds to TRBD1 (5 bases). The CDR3 sequence is 13 residues long. V lost 10 bases to trimming and J lost 4 bases, with 15 bases between them. Germline assignment: CDR1 ENHRY and CDR2 SYGVKD. The CDR3 DNA sequence: TGTGCCACCCGAAGGGGATTCGCAGATACGCAGTATTTT. Translation gives CATRRGFADTQYF.

The chain links TRBV10-3 to TRBJ1-1, with TRBD1 identical over 10 bases. The CDR3 consists of 17 residues. V dropped 10 bases and J dropped 0; count of bases not matched to a gene: 14. The germline V gene has CDR1 ENHRY and CDR2 SYGVKD. The CDR3 nucleotides are TGTGCCACTCGACCTGGACAGGGGGGTTCAATGAACACTGAAGCTTTCTTT. Protein product: CATRPGQGGSMNTEAFF.

The J gene is TRBJ1-1, the V gene TRBV5-6, with D hard to call. CDR1 is SGHDT and CDR2 is YYEEEE in the germline V gene. The CDR3 is 16 residues long. V was shortened by 0 bases and J by 5 bases, with 17 bases between the two germline ends. The DNA for the CDR3 is TGTGCCAGCAGCTTGGTTGTGGCCCTTCCAATGACTGAAGCTTTCTTT. Translation gives CASSLVVALPMTEAFF. The full variable domain, completed using reference TRBV5-6 and TRBJ1-1, is DAGVTQSPTHLIKTRGQQVTLRCSPKSGHDTVSWYQQALGQGPQFIFQYYEEEERQRGNFPDRFSGHQFPNYSSELNVNALLLGDSALYLCASSLVVALPMTEAFFGQGTRLTVV.

This clone was picked up a small number of times. V is TRBV6-4 and J is TRBJ2-1; D remains ambiguous. Trimming pared 3 bases from V and 8 bases from J, leaving 14 bases between. This CDR3 has 14 residues. CDR1 is MRHNA, CDR2 SNTAGT, per germline. CDR3 loop: CASSERPADYEQFF. In DNA, the CDR3 is TGTGCCAGCAGTGAGAGGCCCGCCGACTATGAGCAGTTCTTC.

This clone was observed a few times. The V call is TRBV2, the J call TRBJ1-1; tentatively, D is TRBD1 (5 bases). Germline lookup yields CDR1 SNHLY and CDR2 FYNNEI. The CDR3 sequence is 14 residues long. The CDR3 here is CVLLPGGWDTEAFF. CDR3 DNA: TGTGTCTTACTTCCCGGGGGATGGGACACTGAAGCTTTCTTT.

The J gene is TRBJ2-7, the V gene TRBV13; 13 positions match TRBD2. This CDR3 spans 16 amino acids. CDR1 is PRHDT and CDR2 is FYEKMQ in the germline V gene (reference sequence). J gave up 3 bases and V 3 bases, and 5 bases lay outside the gene matches. The CDR3: CASSLVLAGGFYEQYF. The CDR3 region has the DNA TGTGCCAGCAGCTTGGTACTAGCGGGAGGGTTCTACGAGCAGTACTTC.

The chain links TRBV27 to TRBJ1-1; D ambiguous. Germline V gene lookup returns CDR1 MNHEY and CDR2 SMNVEV (reference sequence). The CDR3 has 12 residues. Trimming shortened V by 3 bases and J by 4 bases, and 6 bases separated the two germline ends. In DNA form, the CDR3 reads TGTGCCAGCAGTTTTCCGAGCACTGAAGCTTTCTTT. This sequence encodes CASSFPSTEAFF.

The V and J genes are TRBV6-1 and TRBJ2-1; weak D call: TRBD1 (7 bases). The CDR3 loop spans 13 amino acids. From germline, CDR1 is MNHNS and CDR2 SASEGT. Trimming removed 11 bases at V and 7 bases at J, with 18 bases between. The DNA of the CDR3 is TGTGCCGAAAACGAGGCAGGGGGGAATGAGCAGTTCTTC. Amino acid sequence: CAENEAGGNEQFF.

The J gene is TRBJ2-6, the V gene TRBV30; D is undetermined. Germline CDR1 GTSNPN, CDR2 SVGIG (reference sequence). Trimming left V 0 bases short and J 2 bases short, with 8 bases between. The CDR3 covers 15 residues. CDR3 sequence reads: CAWSVLSAGANVLTF. Here the CDR3 DNA reads TGTGCCTGGAGTGTACTATCGGCTGGGGCCAACGTCCTGACTTTC.

This clone was seen once. The rearrangement uses TRBV2 and TRBJ2-7, with D maybe TRBD2 (7 bases). The CDR3 length is 16 residues. The germline gives CDR1 SNHLY, CDR2 FYNNEI. Between the trimmed V and J ends, which lost 3 bases and 3 bases, there was a span of 18 bases. The CDR3 sequence: CASSDNLGGTNYEQYF. The CDR3 DNA reads as TGTGCCAGCAGTGACAATTTGGGGGGGACAAACTACGAGCAGTACTTC. Full variable domain (missing parts from reference TRBV2 and TRBJ2-7): EPEVTQTPSHQVTQMGQEVILRCVPISNHLYFYWYRQILGQKVEFLVSFYNNEISEKSEIFDDQFSVERPDGSNFTLKIRSTKLEDSAMYFCASSDNLGGTNYEQYFGPGTRLTVT.

The chain employs TRBV5-1 and TRBJ2-3; 10 bases align to TRBD2. Germline V gene lookup returns CDR1 SGHRS and CDR2 YFSETQ. This CDR3 is built from 15 residues. Unmatched junction bases numbered 4, after V lost 5 bases and J lost 1 base. Here the CDR3 reads CASRTGTSGTDTQYF. As DNA, the CDR3 is TGCGCCAGCAGAACCGGGACTAGCGGCACAGATACGCAGTATTTT.

J is TRBJ2-1 and V is TRBV2, with 14 bases fitting TRBD2. This CDR3 is 16 amino acids long. The V gene end was trimmed by 9 bases and the J gene end by 1 base; junction bases not matched to a gene: 5. Germline V CDR1 and CDR2: SNHLY, FYNNEI. The CDR3 region is CARRGLAGESYNEQFF. As DNA, the CDR3 is TGTGCCAGGAGGGGACTAGCGGGAGAATCCTACAATGAGCAGTTCTTC.

The chain carries TRBV5-1 and TRBJ2-7; 13 bases match TRBD2. The J segment lost 0 bases and the V segment lost 5 bases, leaving 5 bases of the junction unmatched. The CDR3 runs 16 residues. Germline loops: CDR1 SGHRS, CDR2 YFSETQ. The CDR3 loop reads CASRGTSGTSSYEQYF. The CDR3, as DNA: TGCGCCAGCAGAGGGACTAGCGGGACGAGCTCCTACGAGCAGTACTTC.

This chain joins TRBV6-1 and TRBJ2-3; 8 nucleotides line up with TRBD1. Germline loops: CDR1 MNHNS, CDR2 SASEGT. The CDR3 consists of 14 residues. The junction had 5 bases not matched to a gene; V was cut back by 6 bases and J by 3 bases. CDR3 DNA: TGTGCCAGCAGACTACAGGGGGGAACAGATACGCAGTATTTT. This gives the protein CASRLQGGTDTQYF.

In this sample, this clone turned up a few times. The chain couples TRBV19 to TRBJ1-1, with 7 bases identical to TRBD1. CDR3 length equals 14 residues. CDR1 is LNHDA, CDR2 SQIVND, per germline (reference sequence). V lost 4 bases, J lost 11 bases, and 13 bases stayed unmatched. This chain's CDR3 is CASSTGQVSDGAFF. CDR3 in DNA: TGTGCCAGTAGTACCGGACAGGTCTCGGACGGGGCTTTCTTT.

This clone was seen once. The chain is built from TRBV11-3 and TRBJ1-1, with 8 nucleotides matching TRBD1. The CDR3 is 15 residues long. The V segment lost 5 bases and the J segment 4 bases; nucleotides outside the gene matches: 9. In germline, CDR1 is SGHNT, CDR2 YENEEA. The CDR3 sequence is CASSTRQGPGTEAFF. In nucleotides, the CDR3 is TGTGCCAGCAGCACCCGACAGGGGCCAGGCACTGAAGCTTTCTTT.

This clone has just a few counts. V is TRBV19 and J is TRBJ2-3; TRBD2 aligns across 12 bases. The CDR3 length is 16 residues. V dropped 5 bases and J dropped 6; count of bases not matched to a gene: 9. CDR1 is LNHDA, CDR2 SQIVND, per germline (reference sequence). CDR3 loop: CASSSLAGGPKDTQYF. In DNA, the CDR3 is TGTGCCAGTAGTTCTCTAGCGGGAGGGCCGAAGGATACGCAGTATTTT.

This clone was found once. J is TRBJ2-2 and V is TRBV7-6; TRBD2 agrees at 8 bases. The CDR3 contains 16 residues. CDR1 and CDR2 from the germline V gene are SGHVS and FNYEAQ. Germline trimming cut 3 bases from V and 4 bases from J; bases unmatched to any gene: 7. This CDR3 is CASSFVSGSITGELFF. In DNA form, the CDR3 reads TGTGCCAGCAGCTTCGTGAGCGGGAGTATCACCGGGGAGCTGTTTTTT.

Worth noting for this clone: Other nucleotide sequences from this sample produce the same CDR3. V usage is TRBV7-2 and J usage is TRBJ2-7; the D is unclear. V lost 1 base and J lost 0, with 4 bases in between. Germline CDR1 SGHTA, CDR2 FQGNSA. The CDR3 loop spans 13 amino acids. In DNA form, the CDR3 reads TGTGCCAGCAGCTTAGACAGCTCCTACGAGCAGTACTTC. Protein: CASSLDSSYEQYF.

This chain uses TRBV5-4 with TRBJ1-2, with unresolved D. Looked up from germline, CDR1 is SGHNT and CDR2 is YYREEE (reference sequence). The CDR3 runs 14 residues. Between the trimmed V and J ends, which lost 1 base and 0 bases, there was a span of 7 bases. The CDR3, as DNA: TGTGCCAGCAGCTTGACACGAACTAACTATGGCTACACCTTC. The encoded protein is CASSLTRTNYGYTF.

The rearrangement joins TRBV29-1 to TRBJ2-7, with D possibly matching TRBD1 (5 bases). CDR3 length equals 12 residues. The germline CDR1 and CDR2 sequences are SQVTM and ANQGSEA. V was clipped by 4 bases and J by 3 bases, with 10 bases between them. CDR3 residues: CSVADSFYEQYF. As DNA, the CDR3 is TGCAGCGTTGCCGACAGCTTCTACGAGCAGTACTTC.

The rearrangement uses TRBV6-6 and TRBJ2-1; TRBD2 agrees at 13 bases. V lost 5 bases and J lost 5; bases outside the gene matches: 3. The CDR3 runs to 15 residues. The germline V gene encodes CDR1 MNHNY and CDR2 SVGAGI (reference sequence). The CDR3 spells CASSETSGRNNEQFF. Written as DNA, the CDR3 is TGTGCCAGCAGTGAGACTAGCGGGAGGAACAATGAGCAGTTCTTC.

This clone showed up just a few times. The V call is TRBV2, the J call TRBJ1-4; a possible D gene is TRBD1 (5 bases). The CDR3 has 16 amino acids. The V end lost 2 bases, the J end lost 8 bases, and 18 bases lay between the germline ends. Germline V gene data show CDR1 as SNHLY and CDR2 as FYNNEI. CDR3 loop: CASSESGSAGTEKLFF. CDR3 DNA: TGTGCCAGCAGTGAAAGTGGGTCCGCGGGGACCGAAAAACTGTTTTTT.

V and J are TRBV5-1 and TRBJ2-4, with TRBD2 matching 7 bases. CDR1 and CDR2 from the germline V gene are SGHRS and YFSETQ. This CDR3 contains 14 residues. With V trimmed by 8 bases and J by 4 bases, 9 bases remained unmatched. Here the CDR3 DNA reads TGCGCCAGTCGAGGCGGGGGAGGGAAAAACATTCAGTACTTC. Translated: CASRGGGGKNIQYF. Full variable domain (outside the CDR3, taken from reference TRBV5-1 and TRBJ2-4): KAGVTQTPRYLIKTRGQQVTLSCSPISGHRSVSWYQQTPGQGLQFLFEYFSETQRNKGNFPGRFSGRQFSNSRSEMNVSTLELGDSALYLCASRGGGGKNIQYFGAGTRLSVL.

This chain joins TRBV29-1 and TRBJ2-1; 7 nucleotides line up with TRBD2. This CDR3 spans 14 amino acids. Germline CDR1 is SQVTM and CDR2 is ANQGSEA. Germline trimming cut 4 bases from V and 8 bases from J; bases unmatched to any gene: 11. This CDR3 is CSVVPTSREDEQFF. CDR3 DNA: TGCAGCGTTGTTCCGACTAGCCGTGAGGATGAGCAGTTCTTC.

V is TRBV5-5 and J is TRBJ2-7; no reliable D call. V was clipped by 0 bases and J by 3 bases, with 10 bases between them. The CDR3 has 14 amino acids. Germline V gene lookup returns CDR1 SGHKS and CDR2 YYEKEE (reference sequence). In DNA form, the CDR3 reads TGTGCCAGCAGCTTGGGCTTTCAGGACTACGAGCAGTACTTC. The encoded protein is CASSLGFQDYEQYF.

In this sample, this clone turned up once. This chain links TRBV15 with TRBJ2-5, with D possibly matching TRBD2 (6 bases). Germline V lookup: CDR1 LNHNV, CDR2 YYDKDF (reference sequence). The CDR3 loop spans 19 amino acids. V dropped 5 bases and J dropped 1 base, with 26 bases sitting between them. The CDR3: CATSSNDRGYFPFQETQYF. CDR3 nucleotides: TGTGCCACCAGCTCGAACGACCGGGGGTACTTCCCCTTCCAAGAGACCCAGTACTTC.